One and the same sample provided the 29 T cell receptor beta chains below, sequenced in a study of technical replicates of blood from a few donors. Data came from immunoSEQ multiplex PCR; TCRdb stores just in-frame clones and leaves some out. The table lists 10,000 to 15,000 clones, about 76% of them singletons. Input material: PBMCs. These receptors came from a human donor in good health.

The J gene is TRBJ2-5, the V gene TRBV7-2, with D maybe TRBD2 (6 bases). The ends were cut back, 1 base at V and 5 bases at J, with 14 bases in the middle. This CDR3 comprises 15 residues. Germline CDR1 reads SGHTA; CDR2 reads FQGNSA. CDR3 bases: TGTGCCAGCAGCTTAGGACTAGACTTCCGGGAGACCCAGTACTTC. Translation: CASSLGLDFRETQYF.

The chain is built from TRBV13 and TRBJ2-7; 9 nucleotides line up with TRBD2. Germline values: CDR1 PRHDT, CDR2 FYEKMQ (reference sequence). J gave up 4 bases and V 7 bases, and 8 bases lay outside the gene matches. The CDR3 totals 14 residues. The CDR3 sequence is CASNHGGLAYEQYF. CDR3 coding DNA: TGTGCCAGCAACCATGGCGGACTAGCGTACGAGCAGTACTTC.

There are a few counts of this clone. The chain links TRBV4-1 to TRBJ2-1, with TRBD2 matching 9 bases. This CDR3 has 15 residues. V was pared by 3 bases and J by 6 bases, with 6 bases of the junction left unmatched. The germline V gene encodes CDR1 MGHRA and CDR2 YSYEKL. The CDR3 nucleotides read TGCGCCAGCAGCCAGTCTAGCGGGAATGGCAATGAGCAGTTCTTC. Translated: CASSQSSGNGNEQFF.

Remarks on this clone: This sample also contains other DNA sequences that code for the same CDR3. This CDR3 is CASSLAGGYTEAFF. The CDR3 nucleotides read TGCGCCAGCAGCTTGGCAGGGGGGTACACTGAAGCTTTCTTT. V is TRBV5-1 and J is TRBJ1-1; 7 bases agree with TRBD1. Germline V gene sequence: CDR1 SGHRS, CDR2 YFSETQ. The CDR3 is made up of 14 amino acids. After removal of 0 bases from V and 3 bases from J, the junction contained 2 bases not matched to a gene. Filled out from reference TRBV5-1 and TRBJ1-1, the complete variable domain reads KAGVTQTPRYLIKTRGQQVTLSCSPISGHRSVSWYQQTPGQGLQFLFEYFSETQRNKGNFPGRFSGRQFSNSRSEMNVSTLELGDSALYLCASSLAGGYTEAFFGQGTRLTVV.

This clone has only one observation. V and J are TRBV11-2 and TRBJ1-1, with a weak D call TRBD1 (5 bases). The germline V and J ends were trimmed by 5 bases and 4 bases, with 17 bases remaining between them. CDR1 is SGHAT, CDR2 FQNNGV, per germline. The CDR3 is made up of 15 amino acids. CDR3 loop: CASSPGTGEGTEAFF. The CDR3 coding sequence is TGTGCCAGCAGCCCTGGGACGGGGGAAGGCACTGAAGCTTTCTTT.

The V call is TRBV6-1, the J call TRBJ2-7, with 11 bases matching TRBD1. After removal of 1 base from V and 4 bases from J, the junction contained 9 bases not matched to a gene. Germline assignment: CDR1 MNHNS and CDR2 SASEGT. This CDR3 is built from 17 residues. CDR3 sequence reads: CASSEELRTGGKYEQYF. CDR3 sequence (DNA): TGTGCCAGCAGTGAAGAGTTGAGGACAGGGGGCAAGTACGAGCAGTACTTC.

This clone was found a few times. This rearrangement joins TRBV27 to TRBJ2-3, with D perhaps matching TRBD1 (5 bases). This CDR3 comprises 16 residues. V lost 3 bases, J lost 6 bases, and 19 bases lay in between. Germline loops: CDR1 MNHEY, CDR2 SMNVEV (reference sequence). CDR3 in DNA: TGTGCCAGCAGTTTTGAACAGGATTCCCCTGAGGATACGCAGTATTTT. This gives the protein CASSFEQDSPEDTQYF.

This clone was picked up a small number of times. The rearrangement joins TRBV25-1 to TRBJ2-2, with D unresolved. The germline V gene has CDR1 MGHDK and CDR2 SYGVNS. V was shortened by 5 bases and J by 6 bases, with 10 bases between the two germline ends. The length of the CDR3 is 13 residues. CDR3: CASSSLDAGELFF. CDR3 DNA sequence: TGTGCCAGCAGTTCGCTAGACGCCGGGGAGCTGTTTTTT.

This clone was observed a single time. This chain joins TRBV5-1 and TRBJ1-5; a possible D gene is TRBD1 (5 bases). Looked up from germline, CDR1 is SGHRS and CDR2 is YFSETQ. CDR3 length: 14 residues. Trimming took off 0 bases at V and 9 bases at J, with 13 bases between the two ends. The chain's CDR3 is CASSLGGVFAPQHF. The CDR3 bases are TGCGCCAGCAGCTTGGGGGGGGTCTTTGCGCCCCAGCATTTT.

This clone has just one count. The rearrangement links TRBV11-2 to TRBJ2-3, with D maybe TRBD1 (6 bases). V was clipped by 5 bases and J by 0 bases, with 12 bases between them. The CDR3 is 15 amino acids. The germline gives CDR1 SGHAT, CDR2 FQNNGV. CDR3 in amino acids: CASSPRTVSTDTQYF. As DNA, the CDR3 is TGTGCCAGCAGCCCGAGGACAGTCAGCACAGATACGCAGTATTTT. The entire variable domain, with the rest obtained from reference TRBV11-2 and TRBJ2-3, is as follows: EAGVAQSPRYKIIEKRQSVAFWCNPISGHATLYWYQQILGQGPKLLIQFQNNGVVDDSQLPKDRFSAERLKGVDSTLKIQPAKLEDSAVYLCASSPRTVSTDTQYFGPGTRLTVL.

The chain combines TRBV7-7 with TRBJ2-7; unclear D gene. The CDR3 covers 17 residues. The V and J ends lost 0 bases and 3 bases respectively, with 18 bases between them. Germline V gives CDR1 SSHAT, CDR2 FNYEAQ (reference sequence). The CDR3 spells CASSLARSDSRFYEQYF. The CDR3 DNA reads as TGTGCCAGCAGCTTAGCGCGGAGCGATTCCCGCTTCTACGAGCAGTACTTC.

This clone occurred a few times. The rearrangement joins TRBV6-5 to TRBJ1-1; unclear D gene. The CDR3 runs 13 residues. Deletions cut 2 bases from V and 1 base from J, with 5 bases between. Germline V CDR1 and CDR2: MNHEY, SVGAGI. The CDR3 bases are TGTGCCAGCAGTTACCAGGAGAACACTGAAGCTTTCTTT. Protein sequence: CASSYQENTEAFF.

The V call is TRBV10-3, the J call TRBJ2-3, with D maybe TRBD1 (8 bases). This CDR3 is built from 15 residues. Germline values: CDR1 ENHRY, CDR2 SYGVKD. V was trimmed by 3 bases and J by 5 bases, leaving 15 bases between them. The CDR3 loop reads CAISDQAGTGDTQYF. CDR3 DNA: TGTGCCATCAGTGACCAAGCGGGGACAGGAGATACGCAGTATTTT.

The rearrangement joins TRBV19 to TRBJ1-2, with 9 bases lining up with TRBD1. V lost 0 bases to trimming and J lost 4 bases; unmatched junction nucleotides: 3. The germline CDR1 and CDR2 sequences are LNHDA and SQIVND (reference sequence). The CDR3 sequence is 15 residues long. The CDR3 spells CASSIERTGVYGYTF. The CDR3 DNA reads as TGTGCCAGTAGTATAGAGAGGACAGGGGTCTATGGCTACACCTTC.

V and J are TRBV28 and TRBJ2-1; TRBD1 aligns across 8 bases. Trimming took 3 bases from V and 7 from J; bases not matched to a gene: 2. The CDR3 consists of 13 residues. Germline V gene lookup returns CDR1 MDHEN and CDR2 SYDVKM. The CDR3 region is CASSFGQGNEQFF. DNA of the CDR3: TGTGCCAGCAGTTTTGGACAGGGTAATGAGCAGTTCTTC.

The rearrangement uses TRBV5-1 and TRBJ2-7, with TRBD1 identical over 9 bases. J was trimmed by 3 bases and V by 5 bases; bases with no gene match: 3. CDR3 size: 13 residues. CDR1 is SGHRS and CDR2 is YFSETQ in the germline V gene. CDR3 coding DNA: TGCGCCAGCAGATTGACAGGGGGCTACGAGCAGTACTTC. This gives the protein CASRLTGGYEQYF. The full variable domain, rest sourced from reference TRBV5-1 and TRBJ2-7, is KAGVTQTPRYLIKTRGQQVTLSCSPISGHRSVSWYQQTPGQGLQFLFEYFSETQRNKGNFPGRFSGRQFSNSRSEMNVSTLELGDSALYLCASRLTGGYEQYFGPGTRLTVT.

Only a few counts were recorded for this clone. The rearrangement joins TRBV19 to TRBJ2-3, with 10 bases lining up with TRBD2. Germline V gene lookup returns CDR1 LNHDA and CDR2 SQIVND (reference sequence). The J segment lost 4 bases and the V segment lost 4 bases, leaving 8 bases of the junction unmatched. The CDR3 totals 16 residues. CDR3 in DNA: TGTGCCAGTAGTACCAGGACTAGCGGAGATTCAGATACGCAGTATTTT. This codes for CASSTRTSGDSDTQYF.

CDR3 nucleotides: TGTGCCAGCTCACCACGGATAGGGGAAGAGACCCAGTACTTC. It is translated as CASSPRIGEETQYF. The rearrangement joins TRBV18 to TRBJ2-5, with a possible D match to TRBD1 (5 bases). The CDR3 consists of 14 residues. Trimming pared 1 base from V and 3 bases from J, leaving 9 bases between. Germline loops: CDR1 KGHSH, CDR2 LQKENI. The complete variable domain, with remaining parts taken from reference TRBV18 and TRBJ2-5, reads NAGVMQNPRHLVRRRGQEARLRCSPMKGHSHVYWYRQLPEEGLKFMVYLQKENIIDESGMPKERFSAEFPKEGPSILRIQQVVRGDSAAYFCASSPRIGEETQYFGPGTRLLVL.

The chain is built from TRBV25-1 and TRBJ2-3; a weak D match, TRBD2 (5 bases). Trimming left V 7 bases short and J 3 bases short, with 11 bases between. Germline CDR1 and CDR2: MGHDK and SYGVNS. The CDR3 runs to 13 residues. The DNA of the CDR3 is TGTGCCAGCATTCGCCCGGGGACAGATACGCAGTATTTT. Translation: CASIRPGTDTQYF.

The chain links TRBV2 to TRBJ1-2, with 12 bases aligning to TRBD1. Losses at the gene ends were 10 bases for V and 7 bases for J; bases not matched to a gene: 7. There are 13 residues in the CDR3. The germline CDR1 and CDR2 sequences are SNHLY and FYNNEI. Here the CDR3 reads CATRDRGRSGYTF. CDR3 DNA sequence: TGTGCCACCAGGGACAGGGGGCGATCTGGCTACACCTTC.

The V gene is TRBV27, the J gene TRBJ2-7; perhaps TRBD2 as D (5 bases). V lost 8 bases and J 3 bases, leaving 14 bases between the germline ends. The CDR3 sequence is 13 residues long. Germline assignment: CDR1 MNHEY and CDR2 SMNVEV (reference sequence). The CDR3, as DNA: TGTGCCAGCGGAAAAGTAGCGAGCTACGAGCAGTACTTC. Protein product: CASGKVASYEQYF.

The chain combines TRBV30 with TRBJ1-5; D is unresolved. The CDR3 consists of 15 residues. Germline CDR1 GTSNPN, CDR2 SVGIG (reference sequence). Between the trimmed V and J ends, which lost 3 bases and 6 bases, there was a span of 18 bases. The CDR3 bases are TGTGCCTGGAGCGCCTGGGGAGTCGGTAGTCAGCCCCAGCATTTT. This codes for CAWSAWGVGSQPQHF.

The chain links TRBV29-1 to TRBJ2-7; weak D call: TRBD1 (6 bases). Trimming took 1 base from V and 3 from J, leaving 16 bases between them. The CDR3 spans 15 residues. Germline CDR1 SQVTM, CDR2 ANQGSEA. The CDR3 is CSVEGGAGVNYEQYF. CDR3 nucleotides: TGCAGCGTTGAAGGAGGGGCAGGGGTTAACTACGAGCAGTACTTC.

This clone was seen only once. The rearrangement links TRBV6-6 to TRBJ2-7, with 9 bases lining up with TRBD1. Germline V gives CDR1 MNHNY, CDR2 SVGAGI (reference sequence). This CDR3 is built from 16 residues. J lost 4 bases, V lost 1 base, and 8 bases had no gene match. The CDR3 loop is CASSYYRDRARYEQYF. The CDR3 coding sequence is TGTGCCAGCAGTTACTACCGGGACAGGGCAAGATACGAGCAGTACTTC.

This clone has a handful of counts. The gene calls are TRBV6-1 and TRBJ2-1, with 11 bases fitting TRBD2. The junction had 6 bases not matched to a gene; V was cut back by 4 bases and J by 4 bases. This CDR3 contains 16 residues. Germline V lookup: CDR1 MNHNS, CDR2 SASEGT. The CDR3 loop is CASSANLAGGYNEQFF. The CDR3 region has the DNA TGTGCCAGCAGTGCCAACCTAGCGGGAGGTTACAATGAGCAGTTCTTC.

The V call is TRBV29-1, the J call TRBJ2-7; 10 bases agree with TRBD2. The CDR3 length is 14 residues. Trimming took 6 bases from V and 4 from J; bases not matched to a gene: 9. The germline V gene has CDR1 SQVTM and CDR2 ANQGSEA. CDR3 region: CSVWTSGELYEQYF. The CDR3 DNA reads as TGCAGCGTGTGGACTAGCGGAGAACTATACGAGCAGTACTTC.

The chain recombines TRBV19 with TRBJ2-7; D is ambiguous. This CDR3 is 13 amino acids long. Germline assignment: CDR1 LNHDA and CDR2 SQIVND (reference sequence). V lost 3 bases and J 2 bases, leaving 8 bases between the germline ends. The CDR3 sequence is CASSIGGTYEQYF. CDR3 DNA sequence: TGTGCCAGTAGTATTGGCGGAACCTACGAGCAGTACTTC.

CDR3 coding DNA: TGTGCCAGCTCAGCGGGAGGTTTCATTAGGGACTATGGCTACACCTTC. As protein: CASSAGGFIRDYGYTF. The chain employs TRBV2 and TRBJ1-2, with D unclear. With 8 bases removed from V and 3 bases from J, the gap between germline ends came to 22 bases. Germline V CDR1 and CDR2: SNHLY, FYNNEI. This CDR3 is built from 16 residues.

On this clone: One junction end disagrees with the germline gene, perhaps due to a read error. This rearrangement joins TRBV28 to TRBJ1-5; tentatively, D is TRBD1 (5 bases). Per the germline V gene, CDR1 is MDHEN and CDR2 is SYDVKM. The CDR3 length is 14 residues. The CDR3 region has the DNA TGTGCCAGTAGTTTACAGGCGCGGGTTCAGCCCCAGCATTTT. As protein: CASSLQARVQPQHF.